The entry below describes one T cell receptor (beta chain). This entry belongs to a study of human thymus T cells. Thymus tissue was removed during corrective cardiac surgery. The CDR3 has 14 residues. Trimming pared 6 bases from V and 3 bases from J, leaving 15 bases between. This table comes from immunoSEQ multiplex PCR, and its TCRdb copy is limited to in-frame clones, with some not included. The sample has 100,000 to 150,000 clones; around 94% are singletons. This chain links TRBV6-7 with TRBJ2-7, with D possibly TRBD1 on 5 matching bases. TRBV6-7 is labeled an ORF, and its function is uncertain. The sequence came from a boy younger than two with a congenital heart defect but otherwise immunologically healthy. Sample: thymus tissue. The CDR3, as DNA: TGTGCCAGCAGGGGGATAACAGGTTTCTACGAGCAGTACTTC. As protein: CASRGITGFYEQYF.